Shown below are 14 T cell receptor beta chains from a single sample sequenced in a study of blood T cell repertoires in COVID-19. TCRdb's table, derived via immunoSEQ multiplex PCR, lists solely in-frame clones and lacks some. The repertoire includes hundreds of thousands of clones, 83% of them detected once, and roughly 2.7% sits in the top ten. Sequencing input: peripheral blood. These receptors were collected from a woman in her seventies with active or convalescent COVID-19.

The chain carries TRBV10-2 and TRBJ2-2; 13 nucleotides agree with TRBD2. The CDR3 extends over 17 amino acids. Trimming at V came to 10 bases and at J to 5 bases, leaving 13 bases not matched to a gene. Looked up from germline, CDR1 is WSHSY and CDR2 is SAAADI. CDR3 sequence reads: CATTHGSGLAGTGELFF. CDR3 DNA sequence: TGCGCCACGACCCACGGTTCGGGACTAGCGGGAACCGGGGAGCTGTTTTTT.

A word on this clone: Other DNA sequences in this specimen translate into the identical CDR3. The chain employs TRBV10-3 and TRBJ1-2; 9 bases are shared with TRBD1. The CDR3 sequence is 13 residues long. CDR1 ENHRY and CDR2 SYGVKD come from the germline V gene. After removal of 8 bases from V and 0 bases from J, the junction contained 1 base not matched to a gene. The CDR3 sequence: CAIRQGANYGYTF. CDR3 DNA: TGTGCCATCCGACAGGGGGCTAACTATGGCTACACCTTC.

CDR3 loop: CASSFSGSVETQYF. The CDR3 region has the DNA TGTGCCAGCAGTTTTAGCGGGAGCGTGGAGACCCAGTACTTC. The chain employs TRBV28 and TRBJ2-5; the match to TRBD2 covers 9 bases. V lost 3 bases and J lost 5; bases outside the gene matches: 4. The germline V gene has CDR1 MDHEN and CDR2 SYDVKM. This CDR3 has 14 residues.

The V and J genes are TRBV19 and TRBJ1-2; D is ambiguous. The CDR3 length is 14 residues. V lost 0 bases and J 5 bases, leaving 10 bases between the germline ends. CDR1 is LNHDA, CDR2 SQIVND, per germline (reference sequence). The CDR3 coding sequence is TGTGCCAGTAGTATAGATATAACAGCTTATGGCTACACCTTC. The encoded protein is CASSIDITAYGYTF.

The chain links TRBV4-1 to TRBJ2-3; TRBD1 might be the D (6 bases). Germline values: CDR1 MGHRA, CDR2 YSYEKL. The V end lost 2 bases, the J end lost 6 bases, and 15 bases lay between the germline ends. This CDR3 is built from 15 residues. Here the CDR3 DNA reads TGCGCCAGCAGCCAACTCTTTACCACAGGGGATACGCAGTATTTT. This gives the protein CASSQLFTTGDTQYF.

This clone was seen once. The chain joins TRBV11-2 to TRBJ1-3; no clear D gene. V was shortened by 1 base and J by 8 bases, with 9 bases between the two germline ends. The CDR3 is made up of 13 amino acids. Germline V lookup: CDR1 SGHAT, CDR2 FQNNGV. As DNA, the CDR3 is TGTGCCAGCAGCTTAGGGATAGCGGACACCATATATTTT. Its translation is CASSLGIADTIYF.

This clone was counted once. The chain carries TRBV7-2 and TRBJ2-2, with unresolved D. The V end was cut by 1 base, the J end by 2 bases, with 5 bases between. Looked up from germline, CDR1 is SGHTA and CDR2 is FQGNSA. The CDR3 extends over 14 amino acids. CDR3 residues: CASSLGTNTGELFF. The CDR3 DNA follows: TGTGCCAGCAGCTTAGGAACTAACACCGGGGAGCTGTTTTTT.

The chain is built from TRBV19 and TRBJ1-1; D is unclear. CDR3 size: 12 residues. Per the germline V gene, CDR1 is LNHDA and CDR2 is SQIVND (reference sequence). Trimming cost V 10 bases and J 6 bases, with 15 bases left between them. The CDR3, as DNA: TGTGCCACCAAGAACGGGGAGGCTGAAGCTTTCTTT. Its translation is CATKNGEAEAFF. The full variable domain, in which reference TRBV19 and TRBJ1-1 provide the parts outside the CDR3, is DGGITQSPKYLFRKEGQNVTLSCEQNLNHDAMYWYRQDPGQGLRLIYYSQIVNDFQKGDIAEGYSVSREKKESFPLTVTSAQKNPTAFYLCATKNGEAEAFFGQGTRLTVV.

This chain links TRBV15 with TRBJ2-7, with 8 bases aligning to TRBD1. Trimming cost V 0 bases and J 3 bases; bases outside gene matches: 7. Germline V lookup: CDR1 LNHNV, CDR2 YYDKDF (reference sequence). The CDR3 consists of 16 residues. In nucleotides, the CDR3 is TGTGCCACCAGCAGAGATCTTGCAGGGGGCAGCTACGAGCAGTACTTC. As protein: CATSRDLAGGSYEQYF.

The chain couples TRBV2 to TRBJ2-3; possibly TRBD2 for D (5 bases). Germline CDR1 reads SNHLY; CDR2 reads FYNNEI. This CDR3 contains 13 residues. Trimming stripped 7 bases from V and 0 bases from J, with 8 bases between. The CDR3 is CASKSGSTDTQYF. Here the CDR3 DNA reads TGTGCCAGCAAGAGCGGTAGCACAGATACGCAGTATTTT.

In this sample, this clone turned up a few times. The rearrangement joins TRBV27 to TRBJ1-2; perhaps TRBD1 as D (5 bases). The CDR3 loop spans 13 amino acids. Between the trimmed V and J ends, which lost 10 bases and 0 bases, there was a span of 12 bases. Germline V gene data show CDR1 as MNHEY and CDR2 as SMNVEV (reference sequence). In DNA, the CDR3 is TGTGCCACGCACAGGTTTCCTAACTATGGCTACACCTTC. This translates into CATHRFPNYGYTF.

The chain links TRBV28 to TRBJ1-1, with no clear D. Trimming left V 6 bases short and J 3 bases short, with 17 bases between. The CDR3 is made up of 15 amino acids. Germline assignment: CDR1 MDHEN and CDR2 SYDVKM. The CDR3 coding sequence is TGTGCCAGCAGGCGTCCTTCCGCGGGCCACACTGAAGCTTTCTTT. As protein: CASRRPSAGHTEAFF.

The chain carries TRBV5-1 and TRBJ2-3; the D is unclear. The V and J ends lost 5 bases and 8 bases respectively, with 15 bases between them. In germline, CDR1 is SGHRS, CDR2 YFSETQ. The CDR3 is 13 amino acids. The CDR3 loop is CASRSVGSGTQYF. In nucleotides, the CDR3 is TGCGCCAGCAGGTCCGTAGGTTCAGGTACGCAGTATTTT.

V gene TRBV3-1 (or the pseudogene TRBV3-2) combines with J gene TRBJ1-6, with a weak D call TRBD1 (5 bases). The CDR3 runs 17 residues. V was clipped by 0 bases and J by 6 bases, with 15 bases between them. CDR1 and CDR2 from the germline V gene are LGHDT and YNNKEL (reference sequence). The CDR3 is CASSQDLQEQINSPLHF. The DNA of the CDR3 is TGTGCCAGCAGCCAAGATCTACAGGAACAGATTAATTCACCCCTCCACTTT.